This TCR beta chain emerged from a study of blood T cell repertoires in COVID-19. Study-level information: COVID-19 samples collected from the United States, Italy and Spain covered acute and convalescent phases. The analysed material was cDNA or gDNA that came from T cells, B-cell-depleted T cells, or PBMCs.

Measured with immunoSEQ multiplex PCR; TCRdb has only the in-frame clones, and not every one. This table has 160,000 or so clones, 80% appearing once. This clone was picked up one time. This clonotype was sampled from a man in his fifties or sixties with acute or convalescent COVID-19. Sequenced: peripheral blood.

Here the CDR3 DNA reads TGTGCCAGCAGCCATCCGGGACAGGGTATCTATGGCTACACCTTC. This sequence encodes CASSHPGQGIYGYTF. This sequence joins TRBV5-4 and TRBJ1-2, with 9 bases that match TRBD1. The CDR3 spans 15 residues. Germline CDR1 reads SGHNT; CDR2 reads YYREEE (reference sequence). J lost 4 bases, V lost 4 bases, and 8 bases had no gene match.